This T cell receptor (beta chain) is from a study of blood T cell repertoires in COVID-19. Study in general: COVID-19 samples from acute and convalescent phases originated in the United States, Italy and Spain. PBMCs, B-cell-depleted T cells, or T cells provided the cDNA or gDNA that made up the material.

Per the study methods: From reference gene primer amplification, estimates of nucleated cell counts were derived. TCRdb's table, derived via immunoSEQ multiplex PCR, lists solely in-frame clones and lacks some. From that table come the V and J calls and clone size; the DNA was used to work out D and trimming. The sample contains 58,000 or so clones, around 74% of which appear only once. This clone was observed a few times. Sequenced sample: peripheral blood. This clonotype was obtained from a woman at least 80 years old with acute or convalescent COVID-19.

For the CDR3, the DNA is TGTGCCAGCAGTTACGCTTTACTAGAGCAGTTCTTC. This translates into CASSYALLEQFF. The rearrangement joins TRBV6-2 or TRBV6-3 to TRBJ2-1; D remains unclear. Germline V gene data show CDR1 as MNHEY and CDR2 as SVGEGT. V was shortened by 2 bases and J by 10 bases, with 9 bases between the two germline ends. CDR3 length: 12 amino acids.